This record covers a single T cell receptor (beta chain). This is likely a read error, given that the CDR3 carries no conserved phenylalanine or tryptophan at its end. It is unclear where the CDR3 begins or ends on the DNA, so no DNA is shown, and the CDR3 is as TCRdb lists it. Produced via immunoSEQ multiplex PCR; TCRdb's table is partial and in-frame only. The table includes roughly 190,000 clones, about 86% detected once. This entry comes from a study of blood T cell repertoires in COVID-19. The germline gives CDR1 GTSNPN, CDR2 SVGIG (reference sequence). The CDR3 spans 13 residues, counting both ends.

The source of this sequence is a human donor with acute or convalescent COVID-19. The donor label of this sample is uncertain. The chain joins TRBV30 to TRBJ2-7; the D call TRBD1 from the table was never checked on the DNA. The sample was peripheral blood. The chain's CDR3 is CAWAHEPGQGAII.